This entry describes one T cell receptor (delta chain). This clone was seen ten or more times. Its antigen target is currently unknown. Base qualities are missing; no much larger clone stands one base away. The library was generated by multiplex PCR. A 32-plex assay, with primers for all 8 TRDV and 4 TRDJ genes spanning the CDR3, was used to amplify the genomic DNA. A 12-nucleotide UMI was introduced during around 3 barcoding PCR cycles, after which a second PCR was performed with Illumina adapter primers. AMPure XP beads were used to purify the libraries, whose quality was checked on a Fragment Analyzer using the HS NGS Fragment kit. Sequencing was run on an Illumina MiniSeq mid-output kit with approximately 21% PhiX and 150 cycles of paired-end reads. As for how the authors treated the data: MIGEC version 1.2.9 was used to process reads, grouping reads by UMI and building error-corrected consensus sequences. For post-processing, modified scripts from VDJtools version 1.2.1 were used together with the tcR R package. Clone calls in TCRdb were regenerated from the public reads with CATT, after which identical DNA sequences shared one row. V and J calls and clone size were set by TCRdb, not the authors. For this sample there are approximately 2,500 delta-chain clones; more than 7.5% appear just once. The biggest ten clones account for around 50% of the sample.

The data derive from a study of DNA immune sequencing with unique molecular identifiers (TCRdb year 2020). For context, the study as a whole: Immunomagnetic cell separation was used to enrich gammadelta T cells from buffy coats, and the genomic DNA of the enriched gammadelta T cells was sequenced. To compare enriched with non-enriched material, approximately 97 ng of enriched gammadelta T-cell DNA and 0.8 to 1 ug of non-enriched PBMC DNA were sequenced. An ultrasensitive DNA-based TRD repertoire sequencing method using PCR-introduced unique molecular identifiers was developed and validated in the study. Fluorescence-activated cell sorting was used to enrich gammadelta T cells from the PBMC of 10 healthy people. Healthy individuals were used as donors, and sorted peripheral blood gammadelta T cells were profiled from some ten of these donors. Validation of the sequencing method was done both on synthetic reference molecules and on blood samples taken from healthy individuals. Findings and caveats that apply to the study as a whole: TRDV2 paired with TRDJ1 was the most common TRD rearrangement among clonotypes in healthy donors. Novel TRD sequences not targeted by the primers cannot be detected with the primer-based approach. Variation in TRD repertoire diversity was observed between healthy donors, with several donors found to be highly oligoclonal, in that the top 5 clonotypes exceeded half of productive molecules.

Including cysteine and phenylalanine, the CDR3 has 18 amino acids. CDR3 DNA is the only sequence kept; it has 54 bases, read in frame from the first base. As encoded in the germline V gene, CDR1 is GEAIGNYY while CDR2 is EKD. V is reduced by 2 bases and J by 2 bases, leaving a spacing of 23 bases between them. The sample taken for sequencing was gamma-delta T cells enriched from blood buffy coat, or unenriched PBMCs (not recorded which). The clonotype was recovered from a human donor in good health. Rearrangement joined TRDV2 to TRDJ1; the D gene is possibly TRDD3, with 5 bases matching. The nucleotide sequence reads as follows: TGTGCCTGTGACATTATCCCCGTAGGGGGCACGTTGACCGATAAACTCATCTTT. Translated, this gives CACDIIPVGGTLTDKLIF.